One and the same sample provided the 5 T cell receptor beta chains below, sequenced in a study of prognosis after radiotherapy for stage I lung cancer. Two-round multiplex PCR amplified TCR beta CDR3 from genomic DNA. The authors ran first-round PCR with primers specific to each TRBV and TRBJ gene. MiXCR was run by TCRdb on the multiplex PCR reads, yielding one entry per CDR3 protein. This sample has over 45,000 distinct CDR3 sequences, with around a quarter found just once. Sequencing used PBMCs, obtained before or after stereotactic body radiation therapy (not recorded which). The receptors originated from a donor over 45 with non-small cell lung cancer.

This clonotype was observed many times. The V gene is TRBV20-1, the J gene TRBJ1-4; a possible D gene is TRBD1 (5 bases). V was pared by 2 bases and J by 8 bases, with 15 bases between. Germline V gene data show CDR1 as DFQATT and CDR2 as SNEGSKA (reference sequence). The CDR3 has 14 residues. The CDR3 spells CSARIWGVGEKLFF. The CDR3, as DNA: TGCAGTGCTAGAATATGGGGGGTTGGAGAAAAACTGTTTTTT.

There are many counts of this clonotype. The chain links TRBV6-1 to TRBJ1-1, with D maybe TRBD1 (6 bases). Germline assignment: CDR1 MNHNS and CDR2 SASEGT. The CDR3 runs to 14 residues. V gave up 7 bases and J gave up 9 bases, with 21 bases separating them. CDR3 sequence (DNA): TGTGCCAGCAACACGCGACAGGACCTCCCCCAAGCTTTCTTT. This translates into CASNTRQDLPQAFF.

A word on this clonotype: A much larger clonotype is one base distant, so this may be a read error. The V and J genes are TRBV29-1 and TRBJ2-5; the D gene is possibly TRBD2 (6 bases). Germline V gene sequence: CDR1 SQVTM, CDR2 ANQGSEA. The CDR3 has 14 amino acids. V shed 0 bases and J shed 5 bases, with 13 bases lying between them. The CDR3: CSVEDAGRGETQYF. The CDR3 DNA is TGCAGCGTTGAAGACGCGGGGCGCGGGGAGACCCAGTACTTC.

This clonotype has ten or more counts. The chain employs TRBV19 and TRBJ1-1, with TRBD1 identical over 7 bases. J lost 0 bases, V lost 8 bases, and 3 bases had no gene match. The length of the CDR3 is 13 residues. The germline gives CDR1 LNHDA, CDR2 SQIVND (reference sequence). This chain's CDR3 is CASRDSMNTEAFF. Here the CDR3 DNA reads TGTGCCAGTCGGGACAGCATGAACACTGAAGCTTTCTTT.

The chain links TRBV5-7 to TRBJ2-7; 11 bases line up with TRBD2. TRBV5-7 is given ORF status, its function remaining uncertain. This CDR3 contains 20 residues. V shed 3 bases and J 3 bases; nucleotides not matched to a gene: 20. Here the CDR3 reads CASSSEGGWLAGGSHYEQYF. DNA for the CDR3: TGTGCCAGCAGCTCGGAGGGTGGGTGGCTAGCGGGGGGTTCACACTACGAGCAGTACTTC.